This T cell receptor beta chain emerged from a study of cytomegalovirus exposure and HLA in healthy donors. Study in general: It was reported in a later analysis that the same platform had been used for the roughly 130 validation repertoires as for the approximately 730 first-cohort repertoires.

Assay used: immunoSEQ multiplex PCR; TCRdb lists only in-frame clones, some missing. The sample gives about 250,000 clones, roughly 90% of which show up once; approximately 12% is in the top ten. Study-level results: The listing of 160 or so TCR beta chains classed them as cytomegalovirus-associated.

While the first cohort had some 700 subjects, the donors belonged to the separate validation cohort of more than 95 subjects. The V gene end was trimmed by 7 bases and the J gene end by 3 bases; junction bases not matched to a gene: 1. Germline values: CDR1 SNHLY, CDR2 FYNNEI. There are 13 residues in the CDR3. As to this clone: No antigen is known for it.

The receptor comes from a man between 18 and 35 years old in good health and CMV-seropositive. The chain recombines TRBV2 with TRBJ2-3; 10 bases map to TRBD2. The sequenced material came from PBMCs. The CDR3 region has the DNA TGTGCCAGCACTAGCGGGAGAACAGATACGCAGTATTTT. Amino acid sequence: CASTSGRTDTQYF.